Each of the 24 T cell receptor beta chains below was sequenced from the same sample in a study of T cells in localized non-small cell lung cancer. The table came from immunoSEQ multiplex PCR; TCRdb's copy has only in-frame clones and leaves some out. The sample contains around 17,000 clones, roughly 89% of which appear only once. The specimen comprised peripheral blood, sampled before any cancer treatment. These receptors came from a male donor aged 60 or over with stage II squamous cell lung carcinoma.

V is TRBV28 and J is TRBJ1-5; D perhaps matches TRBD1 (5 bases). CDR1 is MDHEN, CDR2 SYDVKM, per germline. The CDR3 is made up of 15 amino acids. Trimming removed 4 bases at V and 6 bases at J, with 16 bases between. The CDR3 DNA reads as TGTGCCAGCAGTTCCCGATACACAGGAGCTCAGCCCCAGCATTTT. As protein: CASSSRYTGAQPQHF.

The chain carries TRBV7-8 and TRBJ2-7, with D tentatively TRBD2 (5 bases). This CDR3 contains 14 residues. Germline values: CDR1 SGHVS, CDR2 FQNEAQ. The V end was cut by 1 base, the J end by 2 bases, with 9 bases between. CDR3 amino acids: CASSLGGQTYEQYF. The CDR3 region has the DNA TGTGCCAGCAGCTTAGGCGGGCAGACCTACGAGCAGTACTTC.

The chain has TRBV29-1 and TRBJ1-1; D is uncertain. Between the trimmed V and J ends, which lost 3 bases and 0 bases, there was a span of 8 bases. The CDR3 spans 13 residues. Germline-derived CDR1 and CDR2 are SQVTM and ANQGSEA. In DNA, the CDR3 is TGCAGCGTTGAGTATACTCTGAACACTGAAGCTTTCTTT. Translation: CSVEYTLNTEAFF.

This chain uses TRBV11-3 with TRBJ2-1; TRBD1 agrees at 12 bases. The V gene's germline CDR1 is SGHNT and CDR2 YENEEA. Trimming took 5 bases from V and 7 from J; bases not matched to a gene: 9. This CDR3 contains 16 residues. Here the CDR3 DNA reads TGTGCCAGCAGCGCTCCGGGACAGGGGGCTAGAAATGAGCAGTTCTTC. Translated: CASSAPGQGARNEQFF.

This sequence joins TRBV10-3 and TRBJ1-1, with 7 bases matching TRBD1. V shed 7 bases, J shed 5 bases, and the junction held 7 bases outside the gene matches. The CDR3 extends over 13 amino acids. Germline CDR1 ENHRY, CDR2 SYGVKD. CDR3 nucleotides: TGTGCCATCAAAGGGACAGATTCTACTGAAGCTTTCTTT. Translating it yields CAIKGTDSTEAFF.

The genes are TRBV27 and TRBJ1-5, with 7 bases aligning to TRBD1. This CDR3 is built from 14 residues. Germline-derived CDR1 and CDR2 are MNHEY and SMNVEV (reference sequence). V shed 2 bases, J shed 7 bases, and the junction held 5 bases outside the gene matches. Written as DNA, the CDR3 is TGTGCCAGCAGTTTAAGGCAGGGGGTCCAGCCCCAGCATTTT. Its protein is CASSLRQGVQPQHF.

This rearrangement joins TRBV7-2 to TRBJ1-5; D remains ambiguous. CDR1 is SGHTA and CDR2 is FQGNSA in the germline V gene. CDR3 length: 13 residues. Trimming pared 7 bases from V and 7 bases from J, leaving 14 bases between. DNA for the CDR3: TGTGCCAGCACCGTAAAGGGCGGACAGCCCCAGCATTTT. This gives the protein CASTVKGGQPQHF.

V gene TRBV28 combines with J gene TRBJ2-3; unclear D gene. CDR1 and CDR2 from the germline V gene are MDHEN and SYDVKM. This CDR3 has 12 residues. Trimming removed 2 bases at V and 10 bases at J, with 10 bases between. Written as DNA, the CDR3 is TGTGCCAGCAGTTTAGTTCCGAAAGCGCAGTATTTT. This translates into CASSLVPKAQYF. Looking up the rest from reference TRBV28 and TRBJ2-3 gives the full variable domain: DVKVTQSSRYLVKRTGEKVFLECVQDMDHENMFWYRQDPGLGLRLIYFSYDVKMKEKGDIPEGYSVSREKKERFSLILESASTNQTSMYLCASSLVPKAQYFGPGTRLTVL.

The gene calls are TRBV5-4 and TRBJ1-2, with no clear D. Germline CDR1 SGHNT, CDR2 YYREEE (reference sequence). This CDR3 has 12 residues. V was trimmed by 0 bases and J by 5 bases, leaving 5 bases between them. CDR3 nucleotide sequence: TGTGCCAGCAGCTTGGATGCGTATGGCTACACCTTC. Translated: CASSLDAYGYTF.

The gene calls are TRBV18 and TRBJ2-2; D might be TRBD1 (7 bases). Germline values: CDR1 KGHSH, CDR2 LQKENI. V was cut by 3 bases and J by 4 bases, with 15 bases left in between. This CDR3 comprises 16 residues. CDR3 in amino acids: CASSPPGGTATGELFF. The CDR3, as DNA: TGTGCCAGCTCACCGCCCGGAGGGACAGCCACCGGGGAGCTGTTTTTT.

DNA for the CDR3: TGTGCCAGCTCAGCTTCGCAGGGACTGGGTCAGCCCCAGCATTTT. It translates to CASSASQGLGQPQHF. V and J are TRBV18 and TRBJ1-5, with D perhaps matching TRBD1 (5 bases). In germline, CDR1 is KGHSH, CDR2 LQKENI. The CDR3 length is 15 residues. V was pared by 5 bases and J by 6 bases, with 17 bases between. The full variable domain, with the rest looked up from reference TRBV18 and TRBJ1-5, is NAGVMQNPRHLVRRRGQEARLRCSPMKGHSHVYWYRQLPEEGLKFMVYLQKENIIDESGMPKERFSAEFPKEGPSILRIQQVVRGDSAAYFCASSASQGLGQPQHFGDGTRLSIL.

The chain uses TRBV9 and TRBJ1-1, with D maybe TRBD1 (5 bases). The CDR3 totals 15 residues. Germline loops: CDR1 SGDLS, CDR2 YYNGEE. The V end was cut by 1 base, the J end by 3 bases, with 13 bases between. This CDR3 reads CASSVISTGDTEAFF. DNA of the CDR3: TGTGCCAGCAGCGTAATCTCCACGGGGGACACTGAAGCTTTCTTT.

This clone appeared a few times. The V gene is TRBV9, the J gene TRBJ1-2; D not certain. V lost 3 bases to trimming and J lost 0 bases, with 6 bases between them. The CDR3 is 13 residues long. The germline gives CDR1 SGDLS, CDR2 YYNGEE. CDR3 in DNA: TGTGCCAGCAGCGATAGGGCTAACTATGGCTACACCTTC. Translated: CASSDRANYGYTF.

This clone was counted a single time. The V call is TRBV5-1, the J call TRBJ1-5; D is unclear. Germline values: CDR1 SGHRS, CDR2 YFSETQ. With 5 bases removed from V and 3 bases from J, the gap between germline ends came to 15 bases. This CDR3 is 15 amino acids long. DNA for the CDR3: TGCGCCAGCAGGACCGGGGTGGGAGACAATCAGCCCCAGCATTTT. As protein: CASRTGVGDNQPQHF.

This chain uses TRBV7-8 with TRBJ1-2, with no clear D. CDR3 length: 12 residues. Germline CDR1 and CDR2: SGHVS and FQNEAQ. Deletions cut 1 base from V and 6 bases from J, with 6 bases between. The DNA for the CDR3 is TGTGCCAGCAGCTTAGGTTGGGATGGCTACACCTTC. Translated: CASSLGWDGYTF. The variable domain in full, with the rest retrieved from reference TRBV7-8 and TRBJ1-2, is GAGVSQSPRYKVAKRGQDVALRCDPISGHVSLFWYQQALGQGPEFLTYFQNEAQLDKSGLPSDRFFAERPEGSVSTLKIQRTQQEDSAVYLCASSLGWDGYTFGSGTRLTVV.

This chain joins TRBV15 and TRBJ1-5; D remains ambiguous. The CDR3 length is 17 residues. Germline CDR1 reads LNHNV; CDR2 reads YYDKDF (reference sequence). V was pared by 3 bases and J by 6 bases, with 21 bases between. For the CDR3, the DNA is TGTGCCACCAGCAGGCCCACCTCTGGGAACCGCGCTCAGCCCCAGCATTTT. Translation gives CATSRPTSGNRAQPQHF.

This sequence joins TRBV18 and TRBJ1-1, with 7 positions matching TRBD1. CDR3 length: 13 amino acids. Germline-derived CDR1 and CDR2 are KGHSH and LQKENI. The V and J ends lost 5 bases and 0 bases, in that order; junction bases with no gene match: 0. In DNA form, the CDR3 reads TGTGCCAGCTCAGACAGGGTGAACACTGAAGCTTTCTTT. Protein: CASSDRVNTEAFF.

This rearrangement joins TRBV28 to TRBJ1-2, with D maybe TRBD1 (6 bases). CDR3 length: 14 amino acids. Germline V gene sequence: CDR1 MDHEN, CDR2 SYDVKM. V lost 5 bases and J 5 bases, leaving 15 bases between the germline ends. The CDR3 DNA reads TGTGCCAGCAGTCTGGAGGGGGTGCGATATGGCTACACCTTC. This gives the protein CASSLEGVRYGYTF.

J is TRBJ2-2 and V is TRBV15; 12 nucleotides agree with TRBD2. J was trimmed by 7 bases and V by 3 bases; bases with no gene match: 12. CDR3 size: 18 residues. Per germline, CDR1 LNHNV and CDR2 YYDKDF (reference sequence). The CDR3 is CATSRNLAGGPKGGELFF. CDR3 coding DNA: TGTGCCACCAGCAGGAACCTAGCGGGAGGGCCGAAAGGCGGGGAGCTGTTTTTT. Combining the CDR3 with reference TRBV15 and TRBJ2-2 gives the whole variable domain DAMVIQNPRYQVTQFGKPVTLSCSQTLNHNVMYWYQQKSSQAPKLLFHYYDKDFNNEADTPDNFQSRRPNTSFCFLDIRSPGLGDTAMYLCATSRNLAGGPKGGELFFGEGSRLTVL.

The V and J genes are TRBV7-9 and TRBJ2-2; no reliable D call. V was cut by 5 bases and J by 3 bases, with 4 bases left in between. The CDR3 runs 12 residues. In germline, CDR1 is SEHNR, CDR2 FQNEAQ (reference sequence). In DNA, the CDR3 is TGTGCCAGCAGCCGGGACACCGGGGAGCTGTTTTTT. Translation: CASSRDTGELFF.

The sample holds one count of this clone. V gene TRBV5-4 combines with J gene TRBJ2-5; D may be TRBD1 (6 bases). V lost 5 bases to trimming and J lost 2 bases, with 13 bases between them. Germline CDR1 and CDR2: SGHNT and YYREEE (reference sequence). There are 14 residues in the CDR3. This chain's CDR3 is CASSSGQGQETQYF. CDR3 sequence (DNA): TGTGCCAGCAGTTCTGGGCAGGGGCAAGAGACCCAGTACTTC.

The V gene is TRBV7-9, the J gene TRBJ2-7, with TRBD1 identical over 10 bases. CDR3 length equals 14 residues. J was trimmed by 5 bases and V by 4 bases; bases with no gene match: 5. Germline assignment: CDR1 SEHNR and CDR2 FQNEAQ (reference sequence). The CDR3 here is CASSYRQGAHEQYF. In nucleotides, the CDR3 is TGTGCCAGCAGCTACCGACAGGGGGCTCACGAGCAGTACTTC.

V usage is TRBV11-2 and J usage is TRBJ2-1, with 11 positions matching TRBD1. Germline trimming cut 1 base from V and 0 bases from J; bases unmatched to any gene: 5. This CDR3 is 18 amino acids long. Germline CDR1 reads SGHAT; CDR2 reads FQNNGV. This CDR3 is CASSLVFGTGGSYNEQFF. The CDR3 coding sequence is TGTGCCAGCAGCTTAGTTTTCGGGACAGGGGGCTCCTACAATGAGCAGTTCTTC.

The gene calls are TRBV28 and TRBJ2-3, with D perhaps matching TRBD1 (5 bases). The CDR3 spans 14 residues. V shed 2 bases and J shed 4 bases, with 10 bases lying between them. Looked up from germline, CDR1 is MDHEN and CDR2 is SYDVKM. CDR3 nucleotide sequence: TGTGCCAGCAGTTTAAGGTGGGGCGCAGATACGCAGTATTTT. Protein: CASSLRWGADTQYF.